This TCR beta chain was sequenced for a study of Ad26.COV2.S vaccination and SARS-CoV-2 variants. Turning to the study itself: Ad26.COV2.S given intramuscularly, once or twice 56 days apart.

The assay was immunoSEQ multiplex PCR, and TCRdb's table has in-frame clones only and misses some. The sample contains roughly 700,000 clones, 89% of which appear only once. Treatment in this sample: around 19 received Ad26.COV2.S at low or high dose, single or two shots; several received placebo; per-sample allocation not given. Day 63 after the first vaccine or placebo injection was the time point for sampling. Cohort 1b enrolled adults aged 18-55 years in Boston. Germline CDR1 SGHTA, CDR2 FQGNSA. The CDR3 sequence is 12 residues long. Trimming took 0 bases from V and 6 from J, leaving 4 bases between them.

The sample was peripheral blood, taken in a trial of Ad26.COV2.S vaccine versus placebo. This sequence was found in a person between 18 and 65 years old who received the Ad26.COV2.S COVID-19 vaccine or a placebo. The chain recombines TRBV7-2 with TRBJ2-3; D not certain. Here the CDR3 reads CASSLAADTQYF. The CDR3 region has the DNA TGTGCCAGCAGCTTAGCGGCGGATACGCAGTATTTT.